The clone carrying this TCR beta chain was observed a few times. Mismatch with germline at one junction end may stem from a read error. The data are from a study of blood T cells in healthy people across ages. The CDR3 contains 14 residues. CDR1 and CDR2 from the germline V gene are SGHDN and FVKESK. PCR was performed a second time for roughly 7 to 12 cycles using a sample-barcoded 5' primer and a J-beta primer mix. TCRdb re-analysed the 5' RACE reads in MiXCR, keeping a single row per CDR3 protein. The table has 800,000 to 950,000 distinct CDR3 sequences, about 28% seen once. The data also belong to a second study, concerning T cells of mothers and their children. That source notes: No clone of persistent microchimeric T cells was detected.

The chain couples TRBV14 to TRBJ2-7; 10 nucleotides match TRBD1. The sample taken for sequencing was blood. The clonotype comes from a woman aged 40 to 49 in good health. In DNA, the CDR3 is TGTGCCGGCAGCCGACAGGGGGCGGCTTACGAGCAGTACTTC. The encoded protein is CAGSRQGAAYEQYF.